The source of this TCR beta chain is a study of beta chain features in type 1 diabetes. Background on the study: Comparable age, gender and cell yields were observed in patients relative to healthy donors. Study results and limitations: Across patients, naive, central memory and Treg TCRB repertoires exhibited apparently greater similarity than was observed across healthy donors. Overrepresentation of cells with high TCR expression could result from cDNA sequencing.

The whole isolated RNA underwent reverse transcription, so sequencing captured expressed TCRB transcripts. Each sample of naive, central memory or regulatory T cells had, on average, approximately 3.5 million reads. Repertoires were generated with immunoSEQ multiplex PCR, while TCRdb's copy carries only in-frame clones and drops some. This table has 450,000 or so clones, roughly 11% appearing once. V was shortened by 7 bases and J by 10 bases, with 19 bases between the two germline ends. This CDR3 contains 13 residues. CDR1 and CDR2 from the germline V gene are GTSNPN and SVGIG (reference sequence). This clone was seen only a few times. Its cognate antigen is unknown.

The rearrangement uses TRBV30 and TRBJ1-4, with D perhaps matching TRBD1 (5 bases). This TCR was recovered from a woman aged 18-30 years in good health. The material sequenced was naive CD4+ T cells from blood. CDR3 residues: CALDISGSGKLFF. In DNA form, the CDR3 reads TGTGCCTTAGACATATCAGGGTCGGGAAAACTGTTTTTT.